A single sample gave rise to the 14 T cell receptor beta chains below, sequenced in a study of T cells after yellow fever vaccination. TCRdb re-derived calls from the 5' RACE reads in MiXCR, one entry per CDR3 protein. The table lists 500,000 to 650,000 distinct CDR3 sequences, roughly 17% of them singletons. Sequencing was performed on PBMCs, taken less than 6 days after the first yellow fever vaccination. The receptors were sampled from a man aged 18 to 30 who received the YFV17D yellow fever vaccine.

This clonotype was counted between two and nine times. The J gene is TRBJ2-6, the V gene TRBV7-3; D gene uncertain. Trimming stripped 7 bases from V and 4 bases from J, with 8 bases between. The germline gives CDR1 SGHTA, CDR2 FQGTGA. This CDR3 contains 13 residues. The CDR3 sequence: CASTPPGANVLTF. The CDR3 DNA follows: TGTGCCAGCACCCCGCCAGGGGCCAACGTCCTGACTTTC.

The chain employs TRBV20-1 and TRBJ1-4; D ambiguous. The V gene lost 6 bases and the J gene lost 7 bases, with 6 bases spanning the gap. Per germline, CDR1 DFQATT and CDR2 SNEGSKA (reference sequence). The CDR3 is 10 amino acids. CDR3 coding DNA: TGCAGTGCCCCGTTTGAAAAACTGTTTTTT. Encoded protein: CSAPFEKLFF.

The chain has TRBV7-2 and TRBJ2-5; 11 bases agree with TRBD2. The CDR3 contains 15 residues. The germline V gene encodes CDR1 SGHTA and CDR2 FQGNSA. The junction had 3 bases not matched to a gene; V was cut back by 0 bases and J by 6 bases. CDR3 in amino acids: CASSLASGGGQTQYF. The CDR3 bases are TGTGCCAGCAGCTTAGCTAGCGGGGGGGGGCAGACCCAGTACTTC.

This clonotype was detected only a few times. The chain combines TRBV11-3 with TRBJ2-7; D is tentatively TRBD1 or TRBD2 (6 bases each). Trimming removed 2 bases at V and 3 bases at J, with 11 bases between. This CDR3 is 14 amino acids long. The V gene's germline CDR1 is SGHNT and CDR2 YENEEA. CDR3 amino acids: CASSLWGAGYEQYF. In DNA, the CDR3 is TGTGCCAGCAGCTTATGGGGGGCCGGCTACGAGCAGTACTTC.

The chain links TRBV18 to TRBJ2-4, with 8 bases fitting TRBD1. The ends lost 8 bases at V and 4 bases at J; junction bases unmatched: 4. Germline CDR1 and CDR2: KGHSH and LQKENI. CDR3 length: 13 amino acids. The CDR3 coding sequence is TGTGCCAGCAACCAGGGGGCAAAAAACATTCAGTACTTC. This codes for CASNQGAKNIQYF.

J is TRBJ2-1 and V is TRBV18, with 12 positions matching TRBD2. This CDR3 is built from 16 residues. Germline CDR1 reads KGHSH; CDR2 reads LQKENI. V lost 1 base, J lost 7 bases, and 5 bases stayed unmatched. The CDR3 spells CASSPLGLAGYNEQFF. For the CDR3, the DNA is TGTGCCAGCTCACCACTTGGACTAGCGGGGTATAATGAGCAGTTCTTC.

This clonotype has just a few counts. The V call is TRBV12-3 or TRBV12-4, the J call TRBJ2-1, with D possibly TRBD1 on 6 matching bases. Trimming left V 8 bases short and J 9 bases short, with 20 bases between. This CDR3 is 14 amino acids long. CDR3 DNA: TGTGCCAGCGGTGCTGTAGATGGGGGCACTGAGCAGTTCTTC. Translated, it gives CASGAVDGGTEQFF.

This clonotype showed up just a few times. The rearrangement uses TRBV11-2 and TRBJ2-3; possible D gene TRBD2, 5 bases. This CDR3 has 15 residues. CDR1 is SGHAT and CDR2 is FQNNGV in the germline V gene. V was trimmed by 0 bases and J by 9 bases, leaving 16 bases between them. Here the CDR3 reads CASSLETRADLTQYF. The CDR3 DNA reads as TGTGCCAGCAGCTTAGAGACGAGGGCAGATCTAACGCAGTATTTT.

This sequence joins TRBV12-3 or TRBV12-4 and TRBJ2-3; 7 bases fit TRBD1. J lost 8 bases, V lost 6 bases, and 17 bases had no gene match. The CDR3 is made up of 16 amino acids. The CDR3 DNA sequence: TGTGCCAGCAGCCCCGTACGGGACAGACACGCCGGTACGCAGTATTTT. It is translated as CASSPVRDRHAGTQYF.

The sample holds a few counts of this clonotype. The rearrangement links TRBV12-3 or TRBV12-4 to TRBJ2-3, with D perhaps being TRBD1 or TRBD2 (5 bases each). The CDR3 has 14 amino acids. V lost 5 bases and J 0 bases, leaving 9 bases between the germline ends. For the CDR3, the DNA is TGTGCCAGCAGTCTCTGGGGGAGCACAGATACGCAGTATTTT. Protein: CASSLWGSTDTQYF.

This clonotype appeared a few times. The chain recombines TRBV6-2 or TRBV6-3 with TRBJ1-1, with a tentative D call TRBD1 (5 bases). CDR3 length: 14 residues. With 1 base removed from V and 0 bases from J, the gap between germline ends came to 6 bases. Germline V gives CDR1 MNHEY, CDR2 SVGEGT. The CDR3 DNA reads as TGTGCCAGCAGTTACTTCAGGGTGAACACTGAAGCTTTCTTT. Protein sequence: CASSYFRVNTEAFF.

The chain couples TRBV12-3 or TRBV12-4 to TRBJ1-1; the D gene is possibly TRBD1 (5 bases). The CDR3 totals 14 residues. V was shortened by 5 bases and J by 6 bases, with 16 bases between the two germline ends. CDR3 sequence (DNA): TGTGCCAGCAGTCCGGGGGGTAGCTATGCTGAAGCTTTCTTT. It codes for CASSPGGSYAEAFF.

V usage is TRBV20-1 and J usage is TRBJ2-7, with TRBD1 matching over 10 bases. Germline CDR1 DFQATT, CDR2 SNEGSKA (reference sequence). Trimming at V came to 5 bases and at J to 2 bases, leaving 6 bases not matched to a gene. There are 14 residues in the CDR3. CDR3 nucleotides: TGCAGTGCTCCCATAGACAGGGGGCCCTACGAGCAGTACTTC. It specifies CSAPIDRGPYEQYF.

The chain employs TRBV7-2 and TRBJ2-5; D is ambiguous. Trimming stripped 1 base from V and 2 bases from J, with 8 bases between. CDR1 SGHTA and CDR2 FQGNSA come from the germline V gene. The CDR3 is 14 amino acids. The CDR3 loop reads CASSLVGWQETQYF. CDR3 nucleotides: TGTGCCAGCAGCTTAGTGGGCTGGCAAGAGACCCAGTACTTC.